This T cell receptor (beta chain) was recovered during a study of technical replicates of blood from a handful of donors. Only in-frame clones appear in the TCRdb table, and some are missing; sequencing was by immunoSEQ multiplex PCR. The table lists nearly 70,000 clones, roughly nine tenths of them singletons, with about 0.4% in the top ten. The V gene lost 5 bases and the J gene lost 4 bases, with 26 bases spanning the gap. The germline gives CDR1 SGHTA, CDR2 FQGNSA. CDR3 length: 18 amino acids. The rearrangement uses TRBV7-2 and TRBJ1-1, with D possibly matching TRBD1 (5 bases). The sequence was obtained from a human donor in good health. The sample consisted of T cells isolated from PBMCs. The CDR3 nucleotides are TGTGCCAGCAGCCCTCTAGGTGGGACTCAGCTAACCGGCACTGAAGCTTTCTTT. Its translation is CASSPLGGTQLTGTEAFF.